A selection of T cell receptor beta chains follows, all from one sample in a study of cytomegalovirus exposure and HLA in healthy donors. Libraries were prepared by immunoSEQ multiplex PCR; TCRdb keeps only in-frame clonotypes and omits some of them. The sample records under 250,000 clones, 78% being singletons. Sequenced material: PBMCs. The receptor set was obtained from a male donor in good health and CMV-seronegative. The CDR3 runs from the conserved cysteine through the conserved F or W. D genes are given only for firm matches. Rows give clone size only sometimes, using once, few, many, or a class for an expanded clone.

d_gene,len,v_gene,abundance,j_gene,CDR3nt,CDR3aa
NA,12,TRBV9,NA,TRBJ1-1,TGTGCCAGCAGGACTCACGGGGCTGAAGCTTTCTTT,CASRTHGAEAFF
TRBD2,15,TRBV14,NA,TRBJ2-3,TGTGCCAGCAGCCTGAGAGCGGGAGGTTCAGATACGCAGTATTTT,CASSLRAGGSDTQYF
TRBD1,14,TRBV5-1,few,TRBJ1-1,TGCGCCAGCAGCTTGGCAGGGGGGAACACTGAAGCTTTCTTT,CASSLAGGNTEAFF
NA,14,TRBV7-9,NA,TRBJ2-4,TGTTCCAGCAGCTTACTACTAGCCAAAAACATTCAGTACTTC,CSSSLLLAKNIQYF
NA,14,TRBV9,few,TRBJ1-4,TGTGCCAGCAGCCCTCCCGGGGCTAATGAAAAACTGTTTTTT,CASSPPGANEKLFF
TRBD2,14,TRBV5-4,NA,TRBJ2-7,TGTGCCAGCAGCTTGCAACTAGCGGGATACGAGCAGTACTTC,CASSLQLAGYEQYF
TRBD1,14,TRBV30,NA,TRBJ1-2,TGTGCCTGGGGACCGCTACAGGGGCAGTCTGGCTACACCTTC,CAWGPLQGQSGYTF
TRBD1,13,TRBV5-1,NA,TRBJ1-4,TGCGCCAGCAGCCCCAGGGGGGATGAAAAACTGTTTTTT,CASSPRGDEKLFF
TRBD1,14,TRBV5-1,NA,TRBJ1-1,TGCGCCAGCAGCGTCCGGGACAGGGGGACTGAAGCTTTCTTT,CASSVRDRGTEAFF
NA,11,TRBV29-1,NA,TRBJ2-3,TGCAGCGTTCGCCGGTCAGATACGCAGTATTTT,CSVRRSDTQYF
NA,13,TRBV4-2,few,TRBJ1-5,TGTGCCAGCAGCCAGGCTAGCAATCAGCCCCAGCATTTT,CASSQASNQPQHF
NA,11,TRBV6-5,NA,TRBJ2-7,TGTGCCAGCACCCGGGGCTACGAGCAGTACTTC,CASTRGYEQYF
NA,13,TRBV5-1,NA,TRBJ2-5,TGCGCCAGCAGACCGGGGTTAGGGGAGACCCAGTACTTC,CASRPGLGETQYF
TRBD2,13,TRBV6-5,NA,TRBJ2-7,TGTGCCAGCACCCCAGGGACTACCTACGAGCAGTACTTC,CASTPGTTYEQYF
NA,14,TRBV4-1,NA,TRBJ1-1,TGCGCCAGCAGCCTACACCTCCGGAGCACTGAAGCTTTCTTT,CASSLHLRSTEAFF
TRBD1,13,TRBV9,NA,TRBJ1-2,TGTGCCAGCAGCGTAGACAGGGGCTATGGCTACACCTTC,CASSVDRGYGYTF